This T cell receptor beta chain appears in the sequencing data of a study of shared clonotypes between healthy human individuals. Whole-study findings and limits: Genetic and exposure-history diversity was limited by the few donors.

In the case of this clone: Antigen unknown.

Several immunoSEQ plates received, in even portions, the genomic DNA of each subset. Methods used by the authors: Filtering was not the same, since immunoSEQ gave junction-only sequences without quality scores. The protocol was immunoSEQ multiplex PCR, while the TCRdb copy is restricted to in-frame clones and leaves out a portion. D and trimming come from the DNA, and the V and J calls and clone size come from that table. This sample has over 1.4 million clones, with 95% to 97% found just once. The junction had 4 bases not matched to a gene; V was cut back by 2 bases and J by 4 bases. CDR1 and CDR2 (germline): SGHDT, YYEEEE. The CDR3 runs to 15 residues.

This receptor was taken from a man younger than 45 in good health. The sequenced sample consisted of naive CD4+ T cells sorted from blood. The sample's subset: CD45RA+ positively selected. The chain has TRBV5-6 and TRBJ1-5, with TRBD1 matching over 9 bases. CDR3 sequence reads: CASSFNRGRNQPQHF. CDR3 nucleotides: TGTGCCAGCAGCTTCAACAGGGGGCGAAATCAGCCCCAGCATTTT. Complete variable domain (other parts from reference TRBV5-6 and TRBJ1-5): DAGVTQSPTHLIKTRGQQVTLRCSPKSGHDTVSWYQQALGQGPQFIFQYYEEEERQRGNFPDRFSGHQFPNYSSELNVNALLLGDSALYLCASSFNRGRNQPQHFGDGTRLSIL.